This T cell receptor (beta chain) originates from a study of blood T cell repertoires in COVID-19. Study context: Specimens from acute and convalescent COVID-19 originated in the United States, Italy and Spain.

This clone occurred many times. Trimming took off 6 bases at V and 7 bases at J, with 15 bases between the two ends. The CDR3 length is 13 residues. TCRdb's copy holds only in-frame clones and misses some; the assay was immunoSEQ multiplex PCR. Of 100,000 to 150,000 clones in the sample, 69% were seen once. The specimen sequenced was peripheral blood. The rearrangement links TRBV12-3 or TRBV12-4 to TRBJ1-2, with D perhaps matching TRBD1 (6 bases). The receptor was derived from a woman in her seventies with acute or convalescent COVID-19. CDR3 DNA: TGTGCCAGCAGCCCTAGTGGGGGCTCTGGCTACACCTTC. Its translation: CASSPSGGSGYTF.